One and the same sample provided the 2 T cell receptor beta chains below, sequenced in a study of human T cells and chemical hapten exposure. One entry per CDR3 protein results from TCRdb running MiXCR on the RACE reads. The data show roughly 100,000 distinct CDR3 sequences, with approximately 9.7% seen just once and about 3.1% held by the top ten. This sample's time point: healthy volunteer bleed at 2 weeks. Unfractionated whole blood was the source from which total RNA was extracted. Sequencing was carried out using whole blood. The source is a female donor in good health. Some clones in this sample may be carry-over from other donors' samples.

The sample holds many counts of this clonotype. The chain combines TRBV28 with TRBJ1-5, with TRBD1 identical over 7 bases. V shed 8 bases and J 4 bases; nucleotides not matched to a gene: 8. The CDR3 contains 14 residues. Germline-derived CDR1 and CDR2 are MDHEN and SYDVKM. Written as DNA, the CDR3 is TGTGCCAGCGAAGGACAGGTGGGGAATCAGCCCCAGCATTTT. It yields the protein CASEGQVGNQPQHF.

This clonotype has only a few counts. V gene TRBV27 combines with J gene TRBJ2-2; D possibly corresponds to TRBD1 (5 bases). The CDR3 runs 16 residues. The germline CDR1 and CDR2 sequences are MNHEY and SMNVEV (reference sequence). V was pared by 3 bases and J by 0 bases, with 11 bases between. CDR3 nucleotide sequence: TGTGCCAGCAGTTTTAGTCAGGGCGCGAACACCGGGGAGCTGTTTTTT. As protein: CASSFSQGANTGELFF.